This T cell receptor (beta chain) was identified during a study of monozygotic twins with inflammatory bowel disease. Germline V lookup: CDR1 KGHSH, CDR2 LQKENI. CDR3 size: 14 residues. Blood (approximately 2.4 ml) was collected from every donor individually. Researchers used template switching to add UMIs featuring a 6-nucleotide sample barcode. TCRdb re-called the 5' RACE reads; one entry per CDR3 protein, DNA not given. The sample data list 350,000 to 500,000 distinct CDR3 sequences. This rearrangement joins TRBV18 to TRBJ2-3; TCRdb's D call, TRBD2, is unchecked because there is no DNA. The sample taken for sequencing was blood. The TCR was taken from a human donor with ulcerative colitis or Crohn's disease, or a healthy co-twin of an affected twin (not recorded which). The CDR3 region is CASSPHGGKDTQYF.